The clone carrying this TCR beta chain was observed a handful of times. Germline CDR1 KGHSH, CDR2 LQKENI. This CDR3 is 15 amino acids long. V dropped 2 bases and J dropped 8; count of bases not matched to a gene: 6. TCRdb called the RT-PCR reads again in MiXCR, with one record for every CDR3 protein. The sample includes more than 600,000 distinct CDR3 sequences, approximately 14% of them seen just once. This TCR was sampled from a female donor in good health, serving as a healthy control. The genes are TRBV18 and TRBJ2-1; 10 bases map to TRBD1. Sequenced: memory CD4+ T cells from blood. The CDR3 nucleotides read TGTGCCAGCTCACCAGTGACAGGGGGCATAGATGAGCAGTTCTTC. It translates to CASSPVTGGIDEQFF.